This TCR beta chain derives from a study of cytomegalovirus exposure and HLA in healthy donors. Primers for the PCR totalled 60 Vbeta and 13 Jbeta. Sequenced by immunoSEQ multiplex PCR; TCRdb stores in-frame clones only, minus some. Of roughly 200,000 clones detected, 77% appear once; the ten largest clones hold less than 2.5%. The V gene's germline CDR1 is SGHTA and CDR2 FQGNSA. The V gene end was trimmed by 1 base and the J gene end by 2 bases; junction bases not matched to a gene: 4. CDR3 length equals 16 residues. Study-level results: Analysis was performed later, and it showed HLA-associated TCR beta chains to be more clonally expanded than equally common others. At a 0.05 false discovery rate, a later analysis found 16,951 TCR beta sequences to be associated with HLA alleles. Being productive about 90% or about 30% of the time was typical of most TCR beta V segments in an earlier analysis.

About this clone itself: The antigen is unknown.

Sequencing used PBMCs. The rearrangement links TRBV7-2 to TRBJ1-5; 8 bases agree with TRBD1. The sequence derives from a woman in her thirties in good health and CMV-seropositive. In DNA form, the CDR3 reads TGTGCCAGCAGCTTAGGGACAGGGAGAGGCAATCAGCCCCAGCATTTT. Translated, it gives CASSLGTGRGNQPQHF. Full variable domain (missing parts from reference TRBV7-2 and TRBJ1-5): GAGVSQSPSNKVTEKGKDVELRCDPISGHTALYWYRQSLGQGLEFLIYFQGNSAPDKSGLPSDRFSAERTGGSVSTLTIQRTQQEDSAVYLCASSLGTGRGNQPQHFGDGTRLSIL.